This T cell receptor (beta chain) was identified during a study of identical twins. General study points: With beta out-of-frame sequences, excess sharing by twins was weaker.

TCRdb re-called the 5' RACE reads with MiXCR, one entry per CDR3 protein. The profile shows 1.5 million to 2 million distinct CDR3 sequences, about 31% of them singletons. In regard to this clonotype: Its antigen is as yet unknown.

J was trimmed by 5 bases and V by 4 bases; bases with no gene match: 10. CDR3 length: 15 residues. CDR1 and CDR2 (germline): SEHNR, FQNEAQ (reference sequence). The chain couples TRBV7-9 to TRBJ1-1, with 7 bases that match TRBD1. The TCR originated in a newborn girl in good health. The source material was cord blood. The CDR3 loop is CASSSTHQGGTEAFF. The DNA for the CDR3 is TGTGCCAGCAGCTCTACCCATCAGGGGGGGACTGAAGCTTTCTTT.